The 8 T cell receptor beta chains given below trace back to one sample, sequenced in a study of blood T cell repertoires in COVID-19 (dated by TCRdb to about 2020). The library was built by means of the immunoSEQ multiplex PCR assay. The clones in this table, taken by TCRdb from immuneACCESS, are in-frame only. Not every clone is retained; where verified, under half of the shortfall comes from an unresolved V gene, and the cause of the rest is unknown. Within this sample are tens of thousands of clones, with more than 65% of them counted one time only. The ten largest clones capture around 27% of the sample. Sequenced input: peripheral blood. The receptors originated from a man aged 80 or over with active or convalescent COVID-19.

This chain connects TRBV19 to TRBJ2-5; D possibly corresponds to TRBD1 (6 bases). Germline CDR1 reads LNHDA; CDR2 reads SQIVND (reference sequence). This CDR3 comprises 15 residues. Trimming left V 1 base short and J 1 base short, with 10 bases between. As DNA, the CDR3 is TGTGCCAGTAGTATAGGGGGGCGCAGCCAAGAGACCCAGTACTTC. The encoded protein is CASSIGGRSQETQYF.

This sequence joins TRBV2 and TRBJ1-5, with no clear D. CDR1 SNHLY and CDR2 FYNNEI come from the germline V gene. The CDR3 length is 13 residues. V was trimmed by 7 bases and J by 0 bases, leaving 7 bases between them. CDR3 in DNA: TGTGCCAGCAAGTTCTATAGCAATCAGCCCCAGCATTTT. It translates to CASKFYSNQPQHF. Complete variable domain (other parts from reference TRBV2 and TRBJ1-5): EPEVTQTPSHQVTQMGQEVILRCVPISNHLYFYWYRQILGQKVEFLVSFYNNEISEKSEIFDDQFSVERPDGSNFTLKIRSTKLEDSAMYFCASKFYSNQPQHFGDGTRLSIL.

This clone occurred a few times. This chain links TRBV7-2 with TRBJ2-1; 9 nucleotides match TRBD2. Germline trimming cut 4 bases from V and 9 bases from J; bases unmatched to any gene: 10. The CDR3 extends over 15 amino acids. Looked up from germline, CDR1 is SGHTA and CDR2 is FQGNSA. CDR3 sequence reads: CASSSSGLAGVEQFF. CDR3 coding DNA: TGTGCCAGCAGCTCTTCGGGACTAGCTGGGGTTGAGCAGTTCTTC.

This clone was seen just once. Written as DNA, the CDR3 is TGTGCCAGTAGTATTGACTCTGCAACTAATGAAAAACTGTTTTTT. Its translation: CASSIDSATNEKLFF. The chain employs TRBV19 and TRBJ1-4, with D uncertain. CDR3 size: 15 residues. Germline CDR1 is LNHDA and CDR2 is SQIVND (reference sequence). V was trimmed by 3 bases and J by 0 bases, leaving 8 bases between them.

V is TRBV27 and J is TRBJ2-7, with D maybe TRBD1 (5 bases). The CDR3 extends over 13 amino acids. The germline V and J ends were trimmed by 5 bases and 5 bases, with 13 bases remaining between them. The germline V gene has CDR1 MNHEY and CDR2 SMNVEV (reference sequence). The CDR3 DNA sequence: TGTGCCAGCAGTCGCCCCAGGGATCACGAGCAGTACTTC. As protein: CASSRPRDHEQYF.

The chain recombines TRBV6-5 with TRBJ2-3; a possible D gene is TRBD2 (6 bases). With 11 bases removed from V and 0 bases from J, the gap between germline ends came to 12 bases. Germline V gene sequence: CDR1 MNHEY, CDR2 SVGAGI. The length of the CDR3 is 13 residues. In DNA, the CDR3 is TGTGCCGCTACTAGCCTAAGCACAGATACGCAGTATTTT. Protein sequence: CAATSLSTDTQYF.

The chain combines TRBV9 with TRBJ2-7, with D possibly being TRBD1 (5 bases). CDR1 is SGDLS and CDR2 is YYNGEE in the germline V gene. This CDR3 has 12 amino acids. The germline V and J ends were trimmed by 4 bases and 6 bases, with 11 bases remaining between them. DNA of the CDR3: TGTGCCAGCAGCTCCCAGGGCTCCGAGCAGTACTTC. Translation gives CASSSQGSEQYF.

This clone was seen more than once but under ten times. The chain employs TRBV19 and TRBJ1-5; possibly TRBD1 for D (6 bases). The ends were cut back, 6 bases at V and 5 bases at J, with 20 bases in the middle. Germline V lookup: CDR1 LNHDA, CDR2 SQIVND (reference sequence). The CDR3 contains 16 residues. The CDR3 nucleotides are TGTGCCAGTAGCCCTTTCGCGCTACAGGGTGATCAGCCCCAGCATTTT. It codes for CASSPFALQGDQPQHF.